This T cell receptor (beta chain) is drawn from a study of PD-L1 blockade in urothelial cancer. Across the study: Atezolizumab 1,200 mg was given intravenously every 3 weeks, starting 2014. Male sex and bladder-origin urothelial cancer were recorded for about 90% of the 29 patients. T cells numbered a median of around 140,000 in the blood samples.

Each PCR had synthetic TCR analog templates added to it as a spike-in. Profiling relied on immunoSEQ multiplex PCR, and the TCRdb table lists in-frame clones only, not all of them. The sample includes more than 45,000 clones, around 88% seen only once; the top ten take less than 11%. The CDR3 loop spans 15 amino acids. The V gene end was trimmed by 5 bases and the J gene end by 3 bases; junction bases not matched to a gene: 7. Germline V gene sequence: CDR1 SEHNR, CDR2 FQNEAQ (reference sequence). The time point denotes: peripheral blood 6 weeks after treatment start. The sequencing used PBMCs, collected around atezolizumab (anti-PD-L1) treatment. The source is a man aged 55 to 70 with urothelial cancer. The chain joins TRBV7-9 to TRBJ2-7; 10 bases agree with TRBD2. The CDR3 region has the DNA TGTGCCAGCAGCCGGCAAGCGGGGGGGGACTACGAGCAGTACTTC. Amino acids: CASSRQAGGDYEQYF.